A single sample gave rise to the 30 T cell receptor beta chains below, sequenced in a study of blood T cell repertoires in COVID-19. The table came from immunoSEQ multiplex PCR; TCRdb's copy has only in-frame clones and leaves some out. The sample consists of about 300,000 clones, around 86% of them appearing once. The sample taken for sequencing was peripheral blood. All receptors derive from a woman between 50 and 59 years old with acute or convalescent COVID-19.

This chain uses TRBV5-8 with TRBJ1-1; 7 nucleotides match TRBD1. The CDR3 is 15 residues long. The ends lost 4 bases at V and 11 bases at J; junction bases unmatched: 17. Germline V lookup: CDR1 SGHTS, CDR2 YDEGEE. CDR3 sequence: CASSRDRGGPGDAFF. In DNA form, the CDR3 reads TGTGCCAGCAGCCGGGACAGAGGGGGGCCTGGCGATGCTTTCTTT.

This clone was seen a single time. The V and J genes are TRBV28 and TRBJ1-1; 7 bases map to TRBD1. The V segment lost 6 bases and the J segment 8 bases; nucleotides outside the gene matches: 12. Germline V lookup: CDR1 MDHEN, CDR2 SYDVKM. This CDR3 has 14 residues. In DNA form, the CDR3 reads TGTGCCAGCAGCAGCCCAGGGGGGCAAAGGGAAGCTTTCTTT. Its translation: CASSSPGGQREAFF.

CDR3 DNA sequence: TGTGCCAGCAAGAGACAGGGGGTCACTGAAGCTTTCTTT. Protein sequence: CASKRQGVTEAFF. The chain is built from TRBV7-9 and TRBJ1-1, with 9 bases that match TRBD1. The CDR3 is made up of 13 amino acids. With V trimmed by 7 bases and J by 4 bases, 4 bases remained unmatched. Germline-derived CDR1 and CDR2 are SEHNR and FQNEAQ (reference sequence).

The chain uses TRBV5-1 and TRBJ2-1; no definite D call. The germline gives CDR1 SGHRS, CDR2 YFSETQ. V shed 0 bases and J shed 0 bases, with 10 bases lying between them. There are 16 residues in the CDR3. This CDR3 is CASSLGSSSSYNEQFF. In DNA, the CDR3 is TGCGCCAGCAGCTTGGGTTCCTCGAGCTCCTACAATGAGCAGTTCTTC.

The rearrangement uses TRBV5-5 and TRBJ1-4; 7 nucleotides agree with TRBD1. Per the germline V gene, CDR1 is SGHKS and CDR2 is YYEKEE (reference sequence). After removal of 3 bases from V and 0 bases from J, the junction contained 8 bases not matched to a gene. CDR3 length equals 17 residues. The CDR3 nucleotides are TGTGCCAGCAGCTCTCTTCCGCAGGGGGCAACTAATGAAAAACTGTTTTTT. Protein sequence: CASSSLPQGATNEKLFF.

Turning to this clone: Within the sample, other DNA sequences also encode this same CDR3. The rearrangement links TRBV5-4 to TRBJ2-2, with D possibly matching TRBD1 (6 bases). V lost 0 bases, J lost 5 bases, and 14 bases lay in between. Germline V gene lookup returns CDR1 SGHNT and CDR2 YYREEE (reference sequence). The CDR3 totals 16 residues. DNA of the CDR3: TGTGCCAGCAGCTTGGAGGGGGTTTGGTATACCGGGGAGCTGTTTTTT. Translated: CASSLEGVWYTGELFF.

This chain connects TRBV6-1 to TRBJ1-1, with 9 bases identical to TRBD1. After removal of 5 bases from V and 0 bases from J, the junction contained 7 bases not matched to a gene. The CDR3 contains 16 residues. CDR1 and CDR2 (germline): MNHNS, SASEGT. The CDR3 loop is CASSQDRDRVNTEAFF. Written as DNA, the CDR3 is TGTGCCAGCAGTCAAGACCGGGACAGGGTGAACACTGAAGCTTTCTTT.

The rearrangement joins TRBV10-3 to TRBJ2-1; 9 positions match TRBD2. The germline CDR1 and CDR2 sequences are ENHRY and SYGVKD. Losses at the gene ends were 4 bases for V and 10 bases for J; bases not matched to a gene: 14. This CDR3 is built from 16 residues. CDR3 sequence (DNA): TGTGCCATCAGTGGTGATTCCCACTCTAGCGGGGACGAGCAGTTCTTC. It codes for CAISGDSHSSGDEQFF.

This clone has a handful of counts. The chain recombines TRBV9 with TRBJ1-3; perhaps TRBD1 as D (5 bases). This CDR3 contains 17 residues. Germline CDR1 reads SGDLS; CDR2 reads YYNGEE. Trimming pared 0 bases from V and 0 bases from J, leaving 13 bases between. CDR3 residues: CASSVGGRGFSGNTIYF. In DNA form, the CDR3 reads TGTGCCAGCAGCGTAGGAGGAAGGGGATTCTCTGGAAACACCATATATTTT.

The chain combines TRBV2 with TRBJ1-2; D is possibly TRBD1 (5 bases). Trimming pared 1 base from V and 4 bases from J, leaving 7 bases between. There are 13 residues in the CDR3. CDR1 and CDR2 (germline): SNHLY, FYNNEI. The DNA of the CDR3 is TGTGCCAGCAGTGAAGGACAGATCTATGGCTACACCTTC. Translated, it gives CASSEGQIYGYTF.

The chain carries TRBV11-1 and TRBJ2-7; D perhaps matches TRBD2 (6 bases). CDR3 length: 12 amino acids. CDR1 is SGHAT, CDR2 FQDESV, per germline (reference sequence). V shed 5 bases and J shed 8 bases, with 13 bases lying between them. CDR3 region: CASSIDGGKQYF. CDR3 DNA: TGTGCCAGCAGCATAGACGGGGGAAAGCAGTACTTC.

The rearrangement links TRBV5-1 to TRBJ2-3, with 8 bases matching TRBD2. V dropped 2 bases and J dropped 6; count of bases not matched to a gene: 8. This CDR3 spans 15 amino acids. Germline CDR1 reads SGHRS; CDR2 reads YFSETQ. This CDR3 is CASSFDGRATDTQYF. CDR3 nucleotide sequence: TGCGCCAGCAGCTTTGACGGGAGGGCCACCGATACGCAGTATTTT.

The chain has TRBV24-1 and TRBJ2-5; D might be TRBD2 (5 bases). The CDR3 runs 14 residues. The V and J ends lost 1 base and 9 bases respectively, with 14 bases between them. Per germline, CDR1 KGHDR and CDR2 SFDVKD. CDR3 sequence: CATSDLAGLGAQYF. Written as DNA, the CDR3 is TGTGCCACCAGTGATTTAGCCGGCCTGGGAGCCCAGTACTTC.

This chain connects TRBV28 to TRBJ2-7; 8 bases are a match to TRBD1. This CDR3 has 15 residues. Germline trimming cut 0 bases from V and 0 bases from J; bases unmatched to any gene: 1. Germline CDR1 and CDR2: MDHEN and SYDVKM. The CDR3 DNA follows: TGTGCCAGCAGTTTATGGGACAGGGACTCCTACGAGCAGTACTTC. It specifies CASSLWDRDSYEQYF. The full variable domain, in which reference TRBV28 and TRBJ2-7 provide the parts outside the CDR3, is DVKVTQSSRYLVKRTGEKVFLECVQDMDHENMFWYRQDPGLGLRLIYFSYDVKMKEKGDIPEGYSVSREKKERFSLILESASTNQTSMYLCASSLWDRDSYEQYFGPGTRLTVT.

V is TRBV5-1 and J is TRBJ1-1; TRBD1 matches 10 bases. Looked up from germline, CDR1 is SGHRS and CDR2 is YFSETQ. The CDR3 consists of 16 residues. V shed 0 bases and J 0 bases; nucleotides not matched to a gene: 2. The CDR3 DNA sequence: TGCGCCAGCAGCTTGGGACAGGGGGCGATGAACACTGAAGCTTTCTTT. Protein product: CASSLGQGAMNTEAFF.

The chain combines TRBV7-9 with TRBJ1-2; TRBD1 is a possible D gene (5 bases). In germline, CDR1 is SEHNR, CDR2 FQNEAQ (reference sequence). The germline V and J ends were trimmed by 4 bases and 0 bases, with 12 bases remaining between them. CDR3 length equals 15 residues. CDR3 coding DNA: TGTGCCAGCAGCTCAGGCGACAGACCTAACTATGGCTACACCTTC. Its translation: CASSSGDRPNYGYTF.

This sequence joins TRBV30 and TRBJ2-1; D is unresolved. Germline-derived CDR1 and CDR2 are GTSNPN and SVGIG (reference sequence). The CDR3 length is 12 residues. V lost 3 bases to trimming and J lost 4 bases, with 7 bases between them. As DNA, the CDR3 is TGTGCCTGGAGACAAGATTACAATGAGCAGTTCTTC. Protein sequence: CAWRQDYNEQFF.

The chain has TRBV2 and TRBJ1-1; D may be TRBD1 (5 bases). V shed 7 bases and J shed 3 bases, with 12 bases lying between them. Per the germline V gene, CDR1 is SNHLY and CDR2 is FYNNEI. The CDR3 loop spans 13 amino acids. Written as DNA, the CDR3 is TGTGCCAGCATCAGGGTATCGGACACTGAAGCTTTCTTT. Amino acids: CASIRVSDTEAFF.

J is TRBJ1-1 and V is TRBV5-1, with TRBD1 matching 7 bases. CDR3 length: 13 amino acids. From germline, CDR1 is SGHRS and CDR2 YFSETQ. V was clipped by 4 bases and J by 8 bases; unmatched bases: 8. The DNA of the CDR3 is TGCGCCAGCAGCCCACCCCCGGGACAGGAAGCTTTCTTT. It is translated as CASSPPPGQEAFF.

In this sample, this clone turned up a few times. The gene calls are TRBV7-9 and TRBJ1-1, with D uncertain. The CDR3 runs to 11 residues. Deletions cut 6 bases from V and 4 bases from J, with 6 bases between. Germline assignment: CDR1 SEHNR and CDR2 FQNEAQ (reference sequence). The CDR3 sequence is CASRRSTEAFF. For the CDR3, the DNA is TGTGCCAGCAGGAGGTCCACTGAAGCTTTCTTT.

The chain couples TRBV5-1 to TRBJ2-3; 7 bases match TRBD2. The CDR3 runs to 15 residues. V dropped 3 bases and J dropped 0; count of bases not matched to a gene: 4. Germline V gene data show CDR1 as SGHRS and CDR2 as YFSETQ. The CDR3, as DNA: TGCGCCAGCAGCTCAACTAGCGCGAGCACAGATACGCAGTATTTT. Translating it yields CASSSTSASTDTQYF.

The chain combines TRBV5-1 with TRBJ1-2; TRBD1 aligns across 9 bases. The germline V gene encodes CDR1 SGHRS and CDR2 YFSETQ. The CDR3 runs to 18 residues. V lost 0 bases, J lost 7 bases, and 16 bases stayed unmatched. The CDR3 reads CASSLAGTGYEGLLGYTF. CDR3 nucleotide sequence: TGCGCCAGCAGCTTGGCCGGGACAGGGTACGAGGGGCTCCTTGGCTACACCTTC.

The chain combines TRBV5-1 with TRBJ2-2; 9 bases map to TRBD2. CDR3 length: 16 amino acids. The V segment lost 4 bases and the J segment 5 bases; nucleotides outside the gene matches: 9. Germline CDR1 is SGHRS and CDR2 is YFSETQ. For the CDR3, the DNA is TGCGCCAGCAGCCCCCAGGCGGGAGGGGATACCGGGGAGCTGTTTTTT. Translation gives CASSPQAGGDTGELFF.

This clone has just one count. This chain links TRBV6-5 with TRBJ2-7; D remains ambiguous. Trimming pared 7 bases from V and 5 bases from J, leaving 12 bases between. The CDR3 is made up of 12 amino acids. Germline lookup yields CDR1 MNHEY and CDR2 SVGAGI. The CDR3 here is CASTGWADEQYF. CDR3 sequence (DNA): TGTGCCAGCACTGGGTGGGCTGACGAGCAGTACTTC.

The chain recombines TRBV7-3 with TRBJ2-2; possible D gene TRBD1, 5 bases. The CDR3 runs 16 residues. Germline V gene data show CDR1 as SGHTA and CDR2 as FQGTGA. V gave up 5 bases and J gave up 0 bases, with 13 bases separating them. This chain's CDR3 is CASSPRRTPNTGELFF. As DNA, the CDR3 is TGTGCCAGCAGCCCCCGAAGGACACCGAACACCGGGGAGCTGTTTTTT. The full variable domain, rest sourced from reference TRBV7-3 and TRBJ2-2, is GAGVSQTPSNKVTEKGKYVELRCDPISGHTALYWYRQSLGQGPEFLIYFQGTGAADDSGLPNDRFFAVRPEGSVSTLKIQRTERGDSAVYLCASSPRRTPNTGELFFGEGSRLTVL.

This clone was detected only once. This chain joins TRBV24-1 and TRBJ2-1, with D possibly matching TRBD2 (6 bases). The V end was cut by 4 bases, the J end by 10 bases, with 19 bases between. Germline V gives CDR1 KGHDR, CDR2 SFDVKD. CDR3 length equals 15 residues. CDR3: CATSEDTAGYREQFF. The CDR3, as DNA: TGTGCCACCAGTGAGGACACAGCGGGCTATCGGGAGCAGTTCTTC.

The genes are TRBV20-1 and TRBJ1-2, with a possible D match to TRBD1 (6 bases). The V end lost 6 bases, the J end lost 7 bases, and 12 bases lay between the germline ends. The CDR3 is made up of 11 amino acids. The germline V gene encodes CDR1 DFQATT and CDR2 SNEGSKA (reference sequence). The CDR3 DNA sequence: TGCAGTGCGGACCAGGACAGTGGCTACACCTTC. Its translation is CSADQDSGYTF.

In the case of this clone: Possible read error: a much larger clone is one base away. The V gene is TRBV7-9, the J gene TRBJ2-7, with TRBD2 matching over 9 bases. CDR3 length: 14 amino acids. The germline V gene encodes CDR1 SEHNR and CDR2 FQNEAQ (reference sequence). The V gene end was trimmed by 3 bases and the J gene end by 2 bases; junction bases not matched to a gene: 2. In nucleotides, the CDR3 is TGTGCCAGCAGCTTTGCGGGAGGGCCCTACGAGCAGTACTTC. It is translated as CASSFAGGPYEQYF.

V is TRBV2 and J is TRBJ2-7, with 10 nucleotides matching TRBD1. There are 15 residues in the CDR3. Per germline, CDR1 SNHLY and CDR2 FYNNEI. The V gene end was trimmed by 4 bases and the J gene end by 0 bases; junction bases not matched to a gene: 3. CDR3 sequence reads: CASSGDRGSSYEQYF. CDR3 coding DNA: TGTGCCAGCAGTGGGGACAGGGGATCCTCCTACGAGCAGTACTTC.

The chain joins TRBV2 to TRBJ2-7, with TRBD2 matching 10 bases. After removal of 6 bases from V and 0 bases from J, the junction contained 8 bases not matched to a gene. The CDR3 covers 16 residues. Germline V gene data show CDR1 as SNHLY and CDR2 as FYNNEI. CDR3 DNA sequence: TGTGCCAGCAGCGGACTAGCGGTGACGAGCTCCTACGAGCAGTACTTC. Translated: CASSGLAVTSSYEQYF.